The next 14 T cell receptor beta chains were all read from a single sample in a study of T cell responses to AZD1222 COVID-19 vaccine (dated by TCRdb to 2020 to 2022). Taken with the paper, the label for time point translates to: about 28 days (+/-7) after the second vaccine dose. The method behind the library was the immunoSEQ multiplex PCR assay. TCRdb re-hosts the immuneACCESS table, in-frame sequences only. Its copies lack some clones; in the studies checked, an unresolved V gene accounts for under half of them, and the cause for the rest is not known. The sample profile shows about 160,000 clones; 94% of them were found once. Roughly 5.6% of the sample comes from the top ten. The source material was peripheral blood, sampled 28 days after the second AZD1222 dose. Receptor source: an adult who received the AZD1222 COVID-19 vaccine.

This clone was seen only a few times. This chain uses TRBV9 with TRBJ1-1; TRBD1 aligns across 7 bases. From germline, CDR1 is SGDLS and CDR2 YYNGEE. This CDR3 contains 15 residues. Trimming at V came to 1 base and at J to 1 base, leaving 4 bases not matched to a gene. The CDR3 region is CASSVLGQANTEAFF. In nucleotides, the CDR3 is TGTGCCAGCAGCGTACTCGGACAGGCGAACACTGAAGCTTTCTTT.

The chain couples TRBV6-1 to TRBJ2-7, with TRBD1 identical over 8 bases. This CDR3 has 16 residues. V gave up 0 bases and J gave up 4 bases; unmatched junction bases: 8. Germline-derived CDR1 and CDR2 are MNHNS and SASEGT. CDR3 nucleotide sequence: TGTGCCAGCAGTGAAGCGGGGACAGGCTCCAGGTACGAGCAGTACTTC. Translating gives CASSEAGTGSRYEQYF.

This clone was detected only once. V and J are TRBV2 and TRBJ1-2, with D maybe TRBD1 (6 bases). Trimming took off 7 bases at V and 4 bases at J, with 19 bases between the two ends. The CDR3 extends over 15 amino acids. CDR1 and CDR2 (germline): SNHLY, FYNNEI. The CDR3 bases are TGTGCCAGCACCGAGTCCGCAGGGGCGCCCTATGGCTACACCTTC. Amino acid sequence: CASTESAGAPYGYTF.

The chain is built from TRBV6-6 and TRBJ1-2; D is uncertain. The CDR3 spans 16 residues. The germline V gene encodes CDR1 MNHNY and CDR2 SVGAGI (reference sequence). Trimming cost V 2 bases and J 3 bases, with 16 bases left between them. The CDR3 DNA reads TGTGCCAGCAGTTACCCCGTACATAAGGGAGACTATGGCTACACCTTC. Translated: CASSYPVHKGDYGYTF.

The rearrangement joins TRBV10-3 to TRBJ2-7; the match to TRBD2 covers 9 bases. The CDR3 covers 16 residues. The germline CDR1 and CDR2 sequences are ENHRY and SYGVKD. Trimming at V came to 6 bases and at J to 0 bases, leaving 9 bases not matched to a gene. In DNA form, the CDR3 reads TGTGCCATCAGACTAGAGACGGGACTAGCCTCCTACGAGCAGTACTTC. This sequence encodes CAIRLETGLASYEQYF.

CDR3 sequence reads: CASSTGIYSNTEAFF. The CDR3 bases are TGTGCCAGTAGTACCGGGATATACTCGAACACTGAAGCTTTCTTT. The gene calls are TRBV19 and TRBJ1-1, with unresolved D. This CDR3 contains 15 residues. CDR1 LNHDA and CDR2 SQIVND come from the germline V gene (reference sequence). Trimming pared 4 bases from V and 1 base from J, leaving 13 bases between.

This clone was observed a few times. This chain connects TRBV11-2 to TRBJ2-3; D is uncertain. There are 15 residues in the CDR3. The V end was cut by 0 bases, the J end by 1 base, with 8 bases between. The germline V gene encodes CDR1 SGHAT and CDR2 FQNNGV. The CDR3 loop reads CASSLEHPGTDTQYF. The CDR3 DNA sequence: TGTGCCAGCAGCTTAGAACACCCGGGCACAGATACGCAGTATTTT.

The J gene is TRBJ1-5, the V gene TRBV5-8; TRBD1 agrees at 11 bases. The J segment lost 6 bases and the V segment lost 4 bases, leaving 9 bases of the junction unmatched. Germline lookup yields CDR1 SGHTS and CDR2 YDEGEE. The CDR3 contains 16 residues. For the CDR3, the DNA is TGTGCCAGCAGCCTGGAATGGACAGGGGGCATTCAGCCCCAGCATTTT. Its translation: CASSLEWTGGIQPQHF.

CDR3 protein: CASSQETGTGIYNEQFF. The DNA of the CDR3 is TGCGCCAGCAGCCAAGAGACCGGGACAGGGATTTACAATGAGCAGTTCTTC. J is TRBJ2-1 and V is TRBV4-1; 9 nucleotides line up with TRBD1. The V and J ends lost 0 bases and 4 bases, in that order; junction bases with no gene match: 7. CDR3 length: 17 amino acids. Germline values: CDR1 MGHRA, CDR2 YSYEKL.

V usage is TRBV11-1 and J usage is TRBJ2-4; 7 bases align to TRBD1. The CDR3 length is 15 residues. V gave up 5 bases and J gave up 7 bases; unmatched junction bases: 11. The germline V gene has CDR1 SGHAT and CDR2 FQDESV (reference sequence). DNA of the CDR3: TGTGCCAGCAGCATACAGGACAGGTTGTGGAACATTCAGTACTTC. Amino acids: CASSIQDRLWNIQYF.

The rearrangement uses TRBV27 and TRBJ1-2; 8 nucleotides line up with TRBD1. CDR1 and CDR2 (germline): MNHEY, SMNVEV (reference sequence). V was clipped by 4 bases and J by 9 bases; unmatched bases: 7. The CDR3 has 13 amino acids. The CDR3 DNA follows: TGTGCCAGCAGTTCGTGGACAGGGATTAGCTACACCTTC. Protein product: CASSSWTGISYTF.

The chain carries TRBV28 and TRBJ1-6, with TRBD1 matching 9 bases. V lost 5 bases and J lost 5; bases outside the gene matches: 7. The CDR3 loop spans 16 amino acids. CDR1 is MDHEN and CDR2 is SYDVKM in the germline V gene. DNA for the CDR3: TGTGCCAGCAGTCCTCAGGACAGGGGACATAATTCACCCCTCCACTTT. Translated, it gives CASSPQDRGHNSPLHF.

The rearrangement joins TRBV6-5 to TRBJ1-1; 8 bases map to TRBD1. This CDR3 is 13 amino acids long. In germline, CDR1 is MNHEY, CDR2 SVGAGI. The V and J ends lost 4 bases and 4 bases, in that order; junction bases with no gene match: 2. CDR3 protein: CASSSTGGTEAFF. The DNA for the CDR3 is TGTGCCAGCAGTTCCACAGGGGGCACTGAAGCTTTCTTT.

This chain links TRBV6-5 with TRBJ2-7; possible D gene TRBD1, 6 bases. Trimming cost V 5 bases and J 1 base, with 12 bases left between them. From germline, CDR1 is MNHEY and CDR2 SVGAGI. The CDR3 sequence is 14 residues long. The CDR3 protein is CASSPDRSSYEQYF. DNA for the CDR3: TGTGCCAGCAGTCCCGACAGGTCTTCCTACGAGCAGTACTTC.